This T cell receptor (beta chain) originates from a study of T cells after yellow fever vaccination. Study in general: Preparation of fractions with low cell numbers was performed using SMART-Seq v4 Ultra Low Input.

In this sample, this clonotype turned up many times. V was pared by 2 bases and J by 8 bases, with 5 bases of the junction left unmatched. Germline CDR1 reads ENHRY; CDR2 reads SYGVKD. The CDR3 contains 14 residues. Generation of TCR cDNA used 5'RACE template switching (which added a universal primer site and UMIs). TCRdb ran MiXCR on the 5' RACE reads and lists one entry per CDR3 protein. The repertoire holds around 600,000 distinct CDR3 sequences, roughly an eighth seen once, with more than 12% in the top ten. The TCR originated in a man younger than 40 who received the YFV17D yellow fever vaccine. The chain links TRBV10-3 to TRBJ2-1; 8 positions agree with TRBD2. Material: PBMCs, obtained on the day of the yellow fever booster vaccination. CDR3 amino acids: CAISEERETYEQFF. The CDR3 DNA reads as TGTGCCATCAGTGAGGAGCGGGAGACTTATGAGCAGTTCTTC.